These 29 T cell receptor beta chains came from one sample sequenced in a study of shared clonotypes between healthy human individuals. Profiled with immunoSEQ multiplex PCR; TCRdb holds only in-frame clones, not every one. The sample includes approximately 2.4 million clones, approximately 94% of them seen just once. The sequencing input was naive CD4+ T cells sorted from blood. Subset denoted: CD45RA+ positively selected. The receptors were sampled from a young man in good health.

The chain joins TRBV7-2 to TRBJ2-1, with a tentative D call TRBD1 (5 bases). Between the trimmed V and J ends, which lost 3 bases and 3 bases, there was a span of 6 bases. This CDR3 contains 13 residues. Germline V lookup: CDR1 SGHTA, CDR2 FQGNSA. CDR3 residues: CASSFTGYNEQFF. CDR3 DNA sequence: TGTGCCAGCAGCTTCACAGGCTACAATGAGCAGTTCTTC.

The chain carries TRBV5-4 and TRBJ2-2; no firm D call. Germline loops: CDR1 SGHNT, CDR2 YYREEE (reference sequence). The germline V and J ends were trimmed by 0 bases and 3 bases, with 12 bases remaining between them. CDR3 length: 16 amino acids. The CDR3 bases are TGTGCCAGCAGCTTGGGGGGAAGAAGGGACACCGGGGAGCTGTTTTTT. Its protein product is CASSLGGRRDTGELFF.

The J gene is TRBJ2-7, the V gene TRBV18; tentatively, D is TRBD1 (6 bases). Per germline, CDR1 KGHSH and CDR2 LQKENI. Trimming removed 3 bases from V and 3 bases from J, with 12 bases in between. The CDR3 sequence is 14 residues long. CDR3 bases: TGTGCCAGCTCACCTGACAGGTTGGGCTACGAGCAGTACTTC. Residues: CASSPDRLGYEQYF.

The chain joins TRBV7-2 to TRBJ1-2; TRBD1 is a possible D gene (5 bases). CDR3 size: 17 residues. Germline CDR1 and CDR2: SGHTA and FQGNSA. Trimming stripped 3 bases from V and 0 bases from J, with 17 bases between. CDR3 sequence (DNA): TGTGCCAGCAGCTTTAGCGGGGGACCTGAGGCTAACTATGGCTACACCTTC. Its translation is CASSFSGGPEANYGYTF.

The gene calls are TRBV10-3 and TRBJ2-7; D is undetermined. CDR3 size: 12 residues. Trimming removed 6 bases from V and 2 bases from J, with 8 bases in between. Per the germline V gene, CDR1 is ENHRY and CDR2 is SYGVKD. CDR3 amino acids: CAIRSQTYEQYF. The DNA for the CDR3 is TGTGCCATCAGAAGCCAGACCTACGAGCAGTACTTC.

This CDR3 reads CASSQDRAGGTSGSLTETQYF. The CDR3 coding sequence is TGCGCCAGCAGCCAAGATCGTGCAGGGGGGACTAGCGGGAGTCTTACGGAGACCCAGTACTTC. The chain has TRBV4-1 and TRBJ2-5, with 14 bases matching TRBD2. Germline values: CDR1 MGHRA, CDR2 YSYEKL. J was trimmed by 5 bases and V by 0 bases; bases with no gene match: 17. The CDR3 is 21 residues long.

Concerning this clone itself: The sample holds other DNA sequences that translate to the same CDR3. The CDR3 DNA reads as TGTGCCAGCTCACCGAGGCAGGGGGCGGAGACCCAGTACTTC. This codes for CASSPRQGAETQYF. This rearrangement joins TRBV18 to TRBJ2-5; 8 nucleotides align to TRBD1. The V gene end was trimmed by 3 bases and the J gene end by 5 bases; junction bases not matched to a gene: 5. This CDR3 is built from 14 residues. Germline-derived CDR1 and CDR2 are KGHSH and LQKENI.

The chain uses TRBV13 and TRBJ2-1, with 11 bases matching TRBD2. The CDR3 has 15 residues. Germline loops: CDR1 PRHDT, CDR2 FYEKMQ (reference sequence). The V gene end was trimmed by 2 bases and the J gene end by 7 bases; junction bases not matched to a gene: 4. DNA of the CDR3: TGTGCCAGCAGCTTACCACTAGCGGGAGTAAATGAGCAGTTCTTC. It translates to CASSLPLAGVNEQFF.

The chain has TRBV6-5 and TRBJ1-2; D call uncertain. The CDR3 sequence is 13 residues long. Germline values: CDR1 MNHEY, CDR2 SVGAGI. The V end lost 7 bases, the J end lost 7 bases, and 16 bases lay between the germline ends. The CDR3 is CASTQRGFGGYTF. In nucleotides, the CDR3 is TGTGCCAGCACCCAACGGGGTTTTGGTGGCTACACCTTC.

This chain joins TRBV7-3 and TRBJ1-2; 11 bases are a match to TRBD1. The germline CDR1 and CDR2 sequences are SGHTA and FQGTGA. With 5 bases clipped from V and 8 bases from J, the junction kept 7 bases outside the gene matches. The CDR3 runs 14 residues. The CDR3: CASSPGQGVDGYTF. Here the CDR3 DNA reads TGTGCCAGCAGCCCGGGACAGGGGGTTGACGGCTACACCTTC.

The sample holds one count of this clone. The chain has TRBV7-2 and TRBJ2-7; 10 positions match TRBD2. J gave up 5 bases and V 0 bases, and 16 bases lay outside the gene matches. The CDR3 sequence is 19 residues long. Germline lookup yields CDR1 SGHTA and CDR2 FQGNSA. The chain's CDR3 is CASSLAGLAGAIPPHEQYF. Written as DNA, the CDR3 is TGTGCCAGCAGCTTAGCGGGGCTAGCGGGGGCGATTCCCCCCCACGAGCAGTACTTC. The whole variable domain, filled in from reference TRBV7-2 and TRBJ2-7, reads GAGVSQSPSNKVTEKGKDVELRCDPISGHTALYWYRQSLGQGLEFLIYFQGNSAPDKSGLPSDRFSAERTGGSVSTLTIQRTQQEDSAVYLCASSLAGLAGAIPPHEQYFGPGTRLTVT.

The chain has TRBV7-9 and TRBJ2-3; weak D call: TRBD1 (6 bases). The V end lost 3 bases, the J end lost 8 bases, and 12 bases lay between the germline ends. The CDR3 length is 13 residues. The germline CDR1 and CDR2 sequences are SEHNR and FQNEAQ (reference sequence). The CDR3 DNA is TGTGCCAGCAGCTTGGGACACAGCCTTACGCAGTATTTT. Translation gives CASSLGHSLTQYF. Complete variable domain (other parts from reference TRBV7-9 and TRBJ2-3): DTGVSQNPRHKITKRGQNVTFRCDPISEHNRLYWYRQTLGQGPEFLTYFQNEAQLEKSRLLSDRFSAERPKGSFSTLEIQRTEQGDSAMYLCASSLGHSLTQYFGPGTRLTVL.

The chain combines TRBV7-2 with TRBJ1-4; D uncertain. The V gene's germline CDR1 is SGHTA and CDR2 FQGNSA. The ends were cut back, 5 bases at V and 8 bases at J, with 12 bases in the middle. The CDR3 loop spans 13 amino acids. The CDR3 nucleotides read TGTGCCAGCAGCCATGGGGTAGAGGAAAAACTGTTTTTT. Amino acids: CASSHGVEEKLFF.

CDR3 amino acids: CAISEGLAGATFQETQYF. In DNA form, the CDR3 reads TGTGCCATCAGCGAGGGACTAGCGGGAGCAACCTTCCAAGAGACCCAGTACTTC. This chain uses TRBV10-3 with TRBJ2-5; 14 bases match TRBD2. CDR3 length: 18 amino acids. The germline V gene has CDR1 ENHRY and CDR2 SYGVKD. Trimming removed 6 bases from V and 1 base from J; junction bases left unmatched: 10.

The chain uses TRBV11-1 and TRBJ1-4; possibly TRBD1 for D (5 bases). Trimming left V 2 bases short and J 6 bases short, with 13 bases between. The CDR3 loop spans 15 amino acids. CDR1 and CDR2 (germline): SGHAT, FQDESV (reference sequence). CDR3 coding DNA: TGTGCCAGCAGCTTATCTCGTCAGGGTCATGAAAAACTGTTTTTT. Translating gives CASSLSRQGHEKLFF. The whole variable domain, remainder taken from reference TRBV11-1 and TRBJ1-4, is EAEVAQSPRYKITEKSQAVAFWCDPISGHATLYWYRQILGQGPELLVQFQDESVVDDSQLPKDRFSAERLKGVDSTLKIQPAELGDSAMYLCASSLSRQGHEKLFFGSGTQLSVL.

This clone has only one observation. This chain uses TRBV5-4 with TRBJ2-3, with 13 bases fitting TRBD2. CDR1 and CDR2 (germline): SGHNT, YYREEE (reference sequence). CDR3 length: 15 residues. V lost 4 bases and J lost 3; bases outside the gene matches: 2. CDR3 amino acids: CASSTSGGVTDTQYF. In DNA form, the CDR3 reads TGTGCCAGCAGCACTAGCGGGGGGGTAACAGATACGCAGTATTTT.

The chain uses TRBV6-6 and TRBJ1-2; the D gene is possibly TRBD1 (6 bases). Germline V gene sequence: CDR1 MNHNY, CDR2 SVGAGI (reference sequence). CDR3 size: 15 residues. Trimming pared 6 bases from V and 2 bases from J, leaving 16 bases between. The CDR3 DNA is TGTGCCAGCAGACCAGGACAGCCTATAAACTATGGCTACACCTTC. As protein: CASRPGQPINYGYTF.

CDR3 nucleotides: TGTGCCATCAGTGCCACGGACAGGGAGACGCAGTATTTT. Translation gives CAISATDRETQYF. This chain uses TRBV10-3 with TRBJ2-3, with TRBD1 matching over 8 bases. J was trimmed by 9 bases and V by 4 bases; bases with no gene match: 6. Germline V gene lookup returns CDR1 ENHRY and CDR2 SYGVKD. The CDR3 totals 13 residues.

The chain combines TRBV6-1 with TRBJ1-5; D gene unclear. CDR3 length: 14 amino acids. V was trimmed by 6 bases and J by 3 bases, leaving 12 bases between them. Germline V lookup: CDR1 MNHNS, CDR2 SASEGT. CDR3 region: CASSDPGYNQPQHF. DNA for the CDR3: TGTGCCAGCAGCGACCCGGGATACAATCAGCCCCAGCATTTT.

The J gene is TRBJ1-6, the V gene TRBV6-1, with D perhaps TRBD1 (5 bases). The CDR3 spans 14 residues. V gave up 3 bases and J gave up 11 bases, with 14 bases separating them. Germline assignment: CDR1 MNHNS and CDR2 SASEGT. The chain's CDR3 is CASSDGGKNPPLHF. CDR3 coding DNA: TGTGCCAGCAGTGATGGGGGGAAGAATCCACCCCTCCACTTT.

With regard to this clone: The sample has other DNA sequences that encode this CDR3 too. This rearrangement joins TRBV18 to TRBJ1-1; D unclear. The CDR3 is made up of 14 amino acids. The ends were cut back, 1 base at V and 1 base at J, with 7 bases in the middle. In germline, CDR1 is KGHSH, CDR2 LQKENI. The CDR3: CASSPLVTNTEAFF. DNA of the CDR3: TGTGCCAGCTCACCACTCGTCACGAACACTGAAGCTTTCTTT. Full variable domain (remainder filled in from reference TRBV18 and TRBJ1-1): NAGVMQNPRHLVRRRGQEARLRCSPMKGHSHVYWYRQLPEEGLKFMVYLQKENIIDESGMPKERFSAEFPKEGPSILRIQQVVRGDSAAYFCASSPLVTNTEAFFGQGTRLTVV.

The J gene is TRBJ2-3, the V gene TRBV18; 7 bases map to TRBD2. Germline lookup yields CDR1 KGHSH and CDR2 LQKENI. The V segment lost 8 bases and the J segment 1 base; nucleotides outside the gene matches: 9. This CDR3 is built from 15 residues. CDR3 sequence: CASAEGGPGTDTQYF. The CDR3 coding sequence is TGTGCCAGCGCAGAGGGAGGGCCTGGCACAGATACGCAGTATTTT.

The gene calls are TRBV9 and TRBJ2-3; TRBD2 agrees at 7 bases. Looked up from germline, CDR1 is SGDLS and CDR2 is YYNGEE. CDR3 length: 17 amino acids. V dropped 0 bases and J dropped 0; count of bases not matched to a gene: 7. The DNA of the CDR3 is TGTGCCAGCAGCGTAGCTCTCCTAGCGGACAGCACAGATACGCAGTATTTT. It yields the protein CASSVALLADSTDTQYF. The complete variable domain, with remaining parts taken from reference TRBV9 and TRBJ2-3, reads DSGVTQTPKHLITATGQRVTLRCSPRSGDLSVYWYQQSLDQGLQFLIQYYNGEERAKGNILERFSAQQFPDLHSELNLSSLELGDSALYFCASSVALLADSTDTQYFGPGTRLTVL.

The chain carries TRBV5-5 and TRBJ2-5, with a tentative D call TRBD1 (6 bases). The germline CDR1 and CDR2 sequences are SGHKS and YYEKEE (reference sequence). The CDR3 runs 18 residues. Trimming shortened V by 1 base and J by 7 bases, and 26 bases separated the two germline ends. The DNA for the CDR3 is TGTGCCAGCAGCTTGAACACCGGGACGCAACGCAAGGGGGTGACCCAGTACTTC. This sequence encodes CASSLNTGTQRKGVTQYF.

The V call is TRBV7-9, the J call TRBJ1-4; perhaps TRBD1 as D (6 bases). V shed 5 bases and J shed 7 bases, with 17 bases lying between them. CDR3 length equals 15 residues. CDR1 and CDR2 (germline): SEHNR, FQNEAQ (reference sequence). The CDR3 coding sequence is TGTGCCAGCAGCCAGATCCGGGGGGCAGTTGAAAAACTGTTTTTT. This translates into CASSQIRGAVEKLFF.

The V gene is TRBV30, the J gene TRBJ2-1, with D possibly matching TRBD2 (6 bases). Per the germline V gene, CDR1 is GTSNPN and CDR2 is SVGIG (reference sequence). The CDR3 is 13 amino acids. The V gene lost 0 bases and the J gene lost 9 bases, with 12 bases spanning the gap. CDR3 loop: CAWSVERVGEQFF. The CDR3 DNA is TGTGCCTGGAGTGTTGAGCGGGTCGGTGAGCAGTTCTTC.

This chain's CDR3 is CASSPDRRTDTQYF. The CDR3 nucleotides are TGTGCCAGCTCACCAGACAGACGCACAGATACGCAGTATTTT. V is TRBV18 and J is TRBJ2-3; tentatively, D is TRBD1 (5 bases). Trimming shortened V by 2 bases and J by 1 base, and 7 bases separated the two germline ends. This CDR3 spans 14 amino acids. From germline, CDR1 is KGHSH and CDR2 LQKENI.

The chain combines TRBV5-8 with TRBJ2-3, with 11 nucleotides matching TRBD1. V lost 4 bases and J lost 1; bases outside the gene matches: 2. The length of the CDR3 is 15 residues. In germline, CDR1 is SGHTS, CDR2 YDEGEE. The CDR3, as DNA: TGTGCCAGCAGCCGGGACAGGGGGGGCACAGATACGCAGTATTTT. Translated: CASSRDRGGTDTQYF.

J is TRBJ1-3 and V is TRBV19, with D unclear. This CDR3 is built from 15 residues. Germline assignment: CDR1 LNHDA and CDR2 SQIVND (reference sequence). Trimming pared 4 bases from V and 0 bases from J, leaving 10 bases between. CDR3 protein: CASSTLPGSGNTIYF. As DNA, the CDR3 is TGTGCCAGTAGTACTCTCCCTGGCTCTGGAAACACCATATATTTT. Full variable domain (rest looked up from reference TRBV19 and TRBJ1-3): DGGITQSPKYLFRKEGQNVTLSCEQNLNHDAMYWYRQDPGQGLRLIYYSQIVNDFQKGDIAEGYSVSREKKESFPLTVTSAQKNPTAFYLCASSTLPGSGNTIYFGEGSWLTVV.